Listed below are T cell receptor beta chains from one sample, sequenced in a study of identical twins. From the 5' RACE reads, TCRdb called clonotypes with MiXCR, one entry per CDR3 protein. This sample has about 1.7 million distinct CDR3 sequences, with less than 35% found just once. Sequenced material: cord blood. The source of these receptors is a newborn girl in good health. Both conserved end residues are trimmed from each CDR3.

>TRBV21-1|TRBJ1-1
ASSKDAAAEAF
>TRBV4-2|TRBJ2-7
ASGQKAGAYEQY
>TRBV28|TRBJ2-4
ASSGLRDRKVEQY
>TRBV29-1|TRBJ2-7
SVSNPGTGYEQY
>TRBV3-1|TRBJ2-1
ASSQVLVVYNEQF
>TRBV28|TRBJ2-3
ASSNKPGQGKDTQY
>TRBV10-2|TRBJ1-4
ASAPGATNEKLF
>TRBV7-9|TRBJ1-6
ASSLAPTGNDNSPLH
>TRBV2|TRBJ1-6
ASSEEGIYSPLH
>TRBV10-3|TRBJ2-1
AISEPPGTMRQF
>TRBV7-2|TRBJ2-3
ASSLAISLAGVHLTDTQY
>TRBV6-2/TRBV6-3|TRBJ2-1
ASSYSKLAATYNEQF
>TRBV5-1|TRBJ2-5
ASSWDQETQY
>TRBV11-2|NA
ASSLAPWVETQF
>TRBV5-1|TRBJ2-3
ASSLQGTGTQY
>TRBV28|TRBJ2-5
ASSPLAGGVNGQY
>TRBV10-3|TRBJ1-1
AISTDRSMNTEAF
>TRBV12-3/TRBV12-4|TRBJ2-3
ASSPGTGAADAQY
>TRBV20-1|NA
SARIPRGYEQY
>TRBV12-3/TRBV12-4|TRBJ2-3
ASNLSSGGKDTQY
>TRBV5-1|TRBJ1-6
ASSQGGDYSPLH
>TRBV6-5|TRBJ2-1
ASSSGHPSYNEQF
>TRBV18|TRBJ2-4
ASSPRDEAKNIQY
>TRBV4-1|TRBJ2-1
ASSRDHNEQF
>TRBV12-3/TRBV12-4|TRBJ1-1
ASRRGGGEAF
>TRBV12-3/TRBV12-4|TRBJ2-3
ASSLAGGGFDTQY
>TRBV3-1|TRBJ2-5
ASSQDLVQETQY
>TRBV20-1|TRBJ1-6
SATDSSDSPLH
>TRBV28|TRBJ2-7
ASSLLLARGGYNEQY
>TRBV10-3|TRBJ2-7
AISVLGGSSYEQY
>TRBV29-1|TRBJ2-5
SVGTRLETQY
>TRBV2|TRBJ2-7
ASTEGFEQY
>TRBV20-1|NA
SASGSSGRDDYNEQY
>TRBV29-1|TRBJ2-1
SAHATSGRTGEQF
>TRBV20-1|TRBJ2-1
SASRQSSYNEQF
>TRBV12-3/TRBV12-4|TRBJ1-2
ASSLRASGYT
>TRBV20-1|TRBJ1-1
SAGRFEAF